This TCR beta chain was identified in a study of molecular identifiers for immune sequencing clone quantification. Study-wide points: Highly expanded clone sizes could be underestimated by identical TCR molecules sharing a barcode. Spiked Jurkat TCR RNA equivalent to one cell was reportedly detectable in some 960,000 naive cells.

Listed TCR primers and previously described methods were used for bulk TCR libraries. TCRdb redid the calling of the PCR reads with MiXCR, one entry per CDR3 protein. The table has just under 650,000 distinct CDR3 sequences, less than 20% seen once; the top ten hold about 0.9%. CDR3 size: 15 residues. Germline V lookup: CDR1 SGHDN, CDR2 FVKESK. V lost 2 bases and J 5 bases, leaving 15 bases between the germline ends. This clonotype came up many times. Its antigen is still unknown. The naive CD8 libraries originated from between 20,000 and 1,000,000 sorted cells and drew on 10%, 30% or 50% RNA. Sequences were obtained from naive CD8+ T cells from blood, with Jurkat cell RNA spiked in. Subset: FACS-sorted CD8+CD4-CCR7+CD45RA+ naive T cells. The sequence derives from a human donor in good health. Some libraries in this study had Jurkat cell RNA spiked in. The chain has TRBV14 and TRBJ1-2, with a weak D call TRBD1 (5 bases). The CDR3 DNA reads TGTGCCAGCAGCCAAACAACAGGTCTGCGGTATGGCTACACCTTC. As protein: CASSQTTGLRYGYTF.